Listed here are 22 T cell receptor beta chains from one sample, sequenced in a study of OX40 agonist ivuxolimab in advanced cancers. Here immunoSEQ multiplex PCR was the method, and the copy in TCRdb shows in-frame clones only, minus some. The sample holds approximately 76,000 clones, 94% seen once. The source material was CD4+ or CD8+ T cells sorted from blood, sampled in a trial of the OX40 agonist ivuxolimab. These receptors were obtained from an adult with an advanced solid tumor such as melanoma, head and neck, liver or kidney cancer.

The chain is built from TRBV6-1 and TRBJ2-5; the D gene could be TRBD1 or TRBD2 (5 bases each). CDR3 length: 15 amino acids. V was shortened by 4 bases and J by 9 bases, with 21 bases between the two germline ends. Germline assignment: CDR1 MNHNS and CDR2 SASEGT. The CDR3 reads CASSGFGTLFVAQYF. The CDR3 region has the DNA TGTGCCAGCAGTGGATTCGGGACCCTGTTCGTGGCCCAGTACTTC.

This chain joins TRBV5-6 and TRBJ2-3; D call uncertain. CDR3 length: 13 residues. Trimming took 2 bases from V and 4 from J, leaving 8 bases between them. Germline-derived CDR1 and CDR2 are SGHDT and YYEEEE. CDR3 sequence (DNA): TGTGCCAGCAGCTTACCGGGTCCAGATACGCAGTATTTT. As protein: CASSLPGPDTQYF.

The chain is built from TRBV7-6 and TRBJ2-5, with no clear D. CDR3 length: 12 amino acids. From germline, CDR1 is SGHVS and CDR2 FNYEAQ. The ends were cut back, 1 base at V and 3 bases at J, with 3 bases in the middle. The CDR3, as DNA: TGTGCCAGCAGCTTAGTCGAAGAGACCCAGTACTTC. Protein sequence: CASSLVEETQYF.

J is TRBJ2-1 and V is TRBV28, with 14 positions matching TRBD2. V was clipped by 10 bases and J by 10 bases; unmatched bases: 6. CDR1 is MDHEN, CDR2 SYDVKM, per germline. This CDR3 has 13 residues. The CDR3 DNA reads as TGTGCCATTCGGACTAGCGGGAGGTACGAGCAGTTCTTC. Its protein is CAIRTSGRYEQFF. The full variable domain, with the rest looked up from reference TRBV28 and TRBJ2-1, is DVKVTQSSRYLVKRTGEKVFLECVQDMDHENMFWYRQDPGLGLRLIYFSYDVKMKEKGDIPEGYSVSREKKERFSLILESASTNQTSMYLCAIRTSGRYEQFFGPGTRLTVL.

The chain recombines TRBV9 with TRBJ1-1, with D possibly being TRBD1 (5 bases). Trimming cost V 3 bases and J 0 bases, with 6 bases left between them. Germline values: CDR1 SGDLS, CDR2 YYNGEE. The CDR3 has 13 residues. CDR3 coding DNA: TGTGCCAGCAGCGGGACACTGAACACTGAAGCTTTCTTT. This encodes CASSGTLNTEAFF.

The V call is TRBV11-3, the J call TRBJ1-5; D is perhaps TRBD1 (5 bases). Trimming pared 5 bases from V and 3 bases from J, leaving 14 bases between. The CDR3 contains 15 residues. CDR1 and CDR2 (germline): SGHNT, YENEEA. DNA of the CDR3: TGTGCCAGCAGCCAGGAAGCAGGGAACAATCAGCCCCAGCATTTT. This translates into CASSQEAGNNQPQHF.

A remark on this clone: This specimen includes other DNA sequences encoding the same CDR3. The chain joins TRBV9 to TRBJ1-2, with D perhaps matching TRBD1 (6 bases). V dropped 6 bases and J dropped 7 bases, with 13 bases sitting between them. Germline CDR1 SGDLS, CDR2 YYNGEE. CDR3 length equals 12 residues. The CDR3 reads CASKAGDSGYTF. The CDR3 coding sequence is TGTGCCAGCAAGGCAGGGGACTCTGGCTACACCTTC.

The chain employs TRBV27 and TRBJ2-5; 11 positions agree with TRBD2. CDR3 length: 17 residues. With 1 base clipped from V and 1 base from J, the junction kept 5 bases outside the gene matches. Germline V gene lookup returns CDR1 MNHEY and CDR2 SMNVEV (reference sequence). The CDR3 protein is CASSLLGTSGAQETQYF. The CDR3 coding sequence is TGTGCCAGCAGTTTATTGGGGACTAGCGGAGCCCAAGAGACCCAGTACTTC.

This chain uses TRBV7-2 with TRBJ2-5; a possible D gene is TRBD2 (6 bases). Germline-derived CDR1 and CDR2 are SGHTA and FQGNSA. V shed 0 bases and J shed 9 bases, with 14 bases lying between them. The CDR3 extends over 14 amino acids. CDR3 in amino acids: CASSLAGLGVAQYF. The CDR3 region has the DNA TGTGCCAGCAGCTTAGCGGGACTCGGGGTGGCCCAGTACTTC.

This rearrangement joins TRBV13 to TRBJ1-2, with D perhaps TRBD1 (5 bases). Germline values: CDR1 PRHDT, CDR2 FYEKMQ (reference sequence). The CDR3 has 14 amino acids. V lost 2 bases to trimming and J lost 1 base, with 8 bases between them. This chain's CDR3 is CASSLRGDNYGYTF. DNA of the CDR3: TGTGCCAGCAGCTTAAGGGGAGATAACTATGGCTACACCTTC.

A single count supports this clone. The J gene is TRBJ1-4, the V gene TRBV6-5, with TRBD1 as a possible D gene (5 bases). Germline V gives CDR1 MNHEY, CDR2 SVGAGI. Trimming stripped 6 bases from V and 8 bases from J, with 10 bases between. The CDR3 length is 12 residues. CDR3 nucleotide sequence: TGTGCCAGCAGACAGGAGGAGGAAAAACTGTTTTTT. Protein product: CASRQEEEKLFF.

The chain has TRBV7-9 and TRBJ2-7, with a possible D match to TRBD1 (6 bases). In germline, CDR1 is SEHNR, CDR2 FQNEAQ (reference sequence). The V end lost 7 bases, the J end lost 1 base, and 11 bases lay between the germline ends. The CDR3 spans 13 residues. The chain's CDR3 is CASKRTDSYEQYF. The CDR3 coding sequence is TGTGCCAGCAAGAGGACAGATTCCTACGAGCAGTACTTC.

This clone was recorded once. The rearrangement links TRBV19 to TRBJ2-5; 8 bases line up with TRBD2. Germline trimming cut 4 bases from V and 1 base from J; bases unmatched to any gene: 11. The CDR3 is 17 residues long. The germline V gene encodes CDR1 LNHDA and CDR2 SQIVND (reference sequence). CDR3 sequence: CASSRSAGVGFQETQYF. In DNA, the CDR3 is TGTGCCAGTAGTAGGTCAGCGGGAGTGGGGTTCCAAGAGACCCAGTACTTC. Using reference TRBV19 and TRBJ2-5 for the parts outside the CDR3, the full variable domain is DGGITQSPKYLFRKEGQNVTLSCEQNLNHDAMYWYRQDPGQGLRLIYYSQIVNDFQKGDIAEGYSVSREKKESFPLTVTSAQKNPTAFYLCASSRSAGVGFQETQYFGPGTRLLVL.

The rearrangement joins TRBV9 to TRBJ2-3; D remains ambiguous. This CDR3 contains 13 residues. The germline V and J ends were trimmed by 0 bases and 6 bases, with 8 bases remaining between them. Per germline, CDR1 SGDLS and CDR2 YYNGEE. As DNA, the CDR3 is TGTGCCAGCAGCGTAGCCCCGGTCGATACGCAGTATTTT. Amino acids: CASSVAPVDTQYF.

The V and J genes are TRBV7-9 and TRBJ2-1, with TRBD2 matching over 9 bases. The CDR3 is 19 residues long. Trimming at V came to 5 bases and at J to 8 bases, leaving 22 bases not matched to a gene. Germline CDR1 reads SEHNR; CDR2 reads FQNEAQ (reference sequence). The CDR3 reads CASSLREGLAGSGWDEQFF. CDR3 DNA sequence: TGTGCCAGCAGCCTTAGGGAGGGGCTAGCGGGATCTGGTTGGGATGAGCAGTTCTTC. The full variable domain, its missing parts supplied by reference TRBV7-9 and TRBJ2-1, is DTGVSQNPRHKITKRGQNVTFRCDPISEHNRLYWYRQTLGQGPEFLTYFQNEAQLEKSRLLSDRFSAERPKGSFSTLEIQRTEQGDSAMYLCASSLREGLAGSGWDEQFFGPGTRLTVL.

The chain links TRBV5-6 to TRBJ2-7; D perhaps matches TRBD2 (5 bases). Per germline, CDR1 SGHDT and CDR2 YYEEEE. The CDR3 runs 17 residues. Trimming pared 0 bases from V and 5 bases from J, leaving 21 bases between. The CDR3 spells CASSLAQRAEPLHEQYF. Here the CDR3 DNA reads TGTGCCAGCAGCTTGGCCCAGAGAGCGGAGCCCCTCCACGAGCAGTACTTC.

The chain uses TRBV5-1 and TRBJ2-7, with D hard to call. Trimming removed 5 bases at V and 3 bases at J, with 12 bases between. There are 13 residues in the CDR3. From germline, CDR1 is SGHRS and CDR2 YFSETQ. The CDR3 spells CASSSDGFYEQYF. The CDR3 DNA sequence: TGCGCCAGCAGTTCGGACGGCTTCTACGAGCAGTACTTC.

This chain connects TRBV6-6 to TRBJ1-5; no firm D call. Germline lookup yields CDR1 MNHNY and CDR2 SVGAGI (reference sequence). This CDR3 contains 14 residues. Between the trimmed V and J ends, which lost 2 bases and 0 bases, there was a span of 5 bases. The CDR3, as DNA: TGTGCCAGCAGTTACCGGGATAGCAATCAGCCCCAGCATTTT. This translates into CASSYRDSNQPQHF.

This sequence joins TRBV9 and TRBJ2-1, with a possible D match to TRBD2 (5 bases). CDR1 SGDLS and CDR2 YYNGEE come from the germline V gene. This CDR3 comprises 16 residues. The V gene lost 3 bases and the J gene lost 4 bases, with 17 bases spanning the gap. DNA for the CDR3: TGTGCCAGCAGCGACTTCGGGAAAACACAATACAATGAGCAGTTCTTC. Amino acids: CASSDFGKTQYNEQFF.

The V call is TRBV9, the J call TRBJ2-5, with 7 bases lining up with TRBD2. The J call may not be correct, given that the DNA end is closer to TRBJ2-7. Germline loops: CDR1 SGDLS, CDR2 YYNGEE. This CDR3 comprises 15 residues. The CDR3 region is CASSVGSSGPYEQYF. The CDR3 nucleotides are TGTGCCAGCAGCGTAGGTAGTAGCGGGCCCTACGAGCAGTACTTC.

The genes are TRBV10-2 and TRBJ1-1; D call uncertain. V dropped 3 bases and J dropped 2 bases, with 4 bases sitting between them. Germline V gene data show CDR1 as WSHSY and CDR2 as SAAADI. This CDR3 is 12 amino acids long. This CDR3 reads CASSEANTEAFF. Written as DNA, the CDR3 is TGCGCCAGCAGTGAAGCTAACACTGAAGCTTTCTTT.

This chain connects TRBV7-9 to TRBJ2-3; D uncertain. Looked up from germline, CDR1 is SEHNR and CDR2 is FQNEAQ (reference sequence). The CDR3 contains 12 residues. The ends were cut back, 7 bases at V and 6 bases at J, with 11 bases in the middle. The CDR3 coding sequence is TGTGCCAGCACACCCCTTCGGGATACGCAGTATTTT. Its translation: CASTPLRDTQYF.